One and the same sample provided the 4 T cell receptor beta chains below, sequenced in a study of T cell changes during pregnancy in multiple sclerosis. Clones were sequenced by immunoSEQ multiplex PCR, and TCRdb holds only the in-frame ones, with some missing. Of approximately 35,000 clones in the sample, about nine tenths are singletons; the top ten hold roughly 0.45%. The material sequenced was CD4+ T cells from peripheral blood mononuclear cells, taken in the second trimester of pregnancy. The source is a female donor in good health, enrolled as a control in a pregnancy study.

V is TRBV6-6 and J is TRBJ2-1, with a possible D match to TRBD1 (5 bases). Per the germline V gene, CDR1 is MNHNY and CDR2 is SVGAGI (reference sequence). Between the trimmed V and J ends, which lost 6 bases and 1 base, there was a span of 13 bases. The CDR3 is 15 amino acids. Here the CDR3 DNA reads TGTGCCAGCAGGGGGCTAAGAAGTTCCTACAATGAGCAGTTCTTC. The encoded protein is CASRGLRSSYNEQFF.

The chain recombines TRBV10-3 with TRBJ2-7; TRBD1 agrees at 12 bases. The junction had 4 bases not matched to a gene; V was cut back by 6 bases and J by 4 bases. The CDR3 sequence is 14 residues long. Germline CDR1 ENHRY, CDR2 SYGVKD. As DNA, the CDR3 is TGTGCCATCAGGGGACAGGGGGCTTCTTACGAGCAGTACTTC. Encoded protein: CAIRGQGASYEQYF.

CDR3 coding DNA: TGTGCCATCAGTGAATTAGCGGGAGCAGATACGCAGTATTTT. Protein: CAISELAGADTQYF. The chain links TRBV10-3 to TRBJ2-3; 9 bases line up with TRBD2. The germline CDR1 and CDR2 sequences are ENHRY and SYGVKD. The CDR3 runs to 14 residues. The ends lost 3 bases at V and 4 bases at J; junction bases unmatched: 2.

The sample holds one count of this clone. The genes are TRBV30 and TRBJ2-5; 10 bases fit TRBD2. The V and J ends lost 0 bases and 5 bases, in that order; junction bases with no gene match: 6. The germline V gene encodes CDR1 GTSNPN and CDR2 SVGIG (reference sequence). CDR3 length equals 15 residues. As DNA, the CDR3 is TGTGCCTGGAGTGTCGAGCGGGGGGGCCGGGAGACCCAGTACTTC. This encodes CAWSVERGGRETQYF.